These T cell receptor beta chains were read from a single sample in a study of OX40 agonist ivuxolimab in advanced cancers. Only in-frame clones appear in the TCRdb table, and some are missing; sequencing was by immunoSEQ multiplex PCR. The sample consists of over 35,000 clones, around 83% of them appearing once. The specimen comprised CD4+ or CD8+ T cells sorted from blood, sampled in a trial of the OX40 agonist ivuxolimab. These receptors were taken from an adult with an advanced solid tumor such as melanoma, head and neck, liver or kidney cancer. The CDR3 runs from the conserved cysteine through the conserved F or W. A D gene is named only where the DNA matches it firmly. Size values are once, few and many counts, or a class for expanded clones, and some rows have none.

J: TRBJ2-6
D: TRBD2
size: .
V: TRBV7-6
CDR3: CASSLDSAGAGANVLTF
DNA: TGTGCCAGCAGCTTAGACAGCGCGGGAGCTGGGGCCAACGTCCTGACTTTC

J: TRBJ2-2
D: .
size: once
V: TRBV10-1
CDR3: CASSESINTGELFF
DNA: TGCGCCAGCAGTGAGTCCATAAACACCGGGGAGCTGTTTTTT

J: TRBJ2-7
D: .
size: medium-sized
V: TRBV2
CDR3: CASSEKELNELYEQYF
DNA: TGTGCCAGCAGTGAGAAGGAGCTGAACGAACTCTACGAGCAGTACTTC

J: TRBJ2-5
D: .
size: once
V: TRBV7-3
CDR3: CASSPDSLQETQYF
DNA: TGTGCCAGCAGCCCGGACAGTCTACAAGAGACCCAGTACTTC

J: TRBJ2-2
D: TRBD1
size: .
V: TRBV2
CDR3: CASSEWTGPNTGELFF
DNA: TGTGCCAGCAGTGAATGGACAGGGCCGAACACCGGGGAGCTGTTTTTT

J: TRBJ1-5
D: TRBD1
size: .
V: TRBV27
CDR3: CASSLSPDRAQPQHF
DNA: TGTGCCAGCAGTTTATCGCCAGACAGGGCTCAGCCCCAGCATTTT

J: TRBJ1-6
D: .
size: .
V: TRBV28
CDR3: CASDATGLSSYNSPLHF
DNA: TGTGCCAGTGATGCGACAGGTTTAAGCTCCTATAATTCACCCCTCCACTTT

J: TRBJ1-2
D: .
size: many
V: TRBV5-8
CDR3: CASSLGQIYGYTF
DNA: TGTGCCAGCAGCTTGGGGCAGATCTATGGCTACACCTTC

J: TRBJ2-7
D: .
size: .
V: TRBV2
CDR3: CASLVGGPDLYEQYF
DNA: TGTGCCAGTCTGGTGGGGGGCCCCGACCTCTACGAGCAGTACTTC

J: TRBJ2-5
D: .
size: .
V: TRBV5-6
CDR3: CASSLGPRGGQETQYF
DNA: TGTGCCAGCAGCTTGGGACCCAGGGGCGGGCAAGAGACCCAGTACTTC

J: TRBJ2-3
D: .
size: .
V: TRBV9
CDR3: CASSVLGTDTQYF
DNA: TGTGCCAGCAGCGTACTCGGCACAGATACGCAGTATTTT

J: TRBJ2-1
D: TRBD1
size: .
V: TRBV4-3
CDR3: CASSQQTGGRFVYNEQFF
DNA: TGCGCCAGCAGCCAACAAACAGGGGGCCGATTCGTTTACAATGAGCAGTTCTTC

J: TRBJ1-5
D: .
size: medium-sized
V: TRBV2
CDR3: CASSPDSAQSAQHF
DNA: TGTGCCAGCAGTCCTGACTCCGCTCAATCAGCCCAGCATTTT

J: TRBJ2-5
D: TRBD2
size: .
V: TRBV7-9
CDR3: CASSLPQRGAYETQYF
DNA: TGTGCCAGCAGCTTACCCCAGCGGGGGGCTTATGAGACCCAGTACTTC

J: TRBJ2-3
D: TRBD2
size: once
V: TRBV2
CDR3: CASSESPGEGGDTQYF
DNA: TGTGCCAGCAGTGAATCCCCCGGGGAGGGAGGAGATACGCAGTATTTT

J: TRBJ2-1
D: TRBD2
size: .
V: TRBV30
CDR3: CAWLAAPGNSYNEQFF
DNA: TGTGCCTGGCTAGCGGCTCCCGGCAATTCCTACAATGAGCAGTTCTTC

J: TRBJ2-1
D: TRBD2
size: .
V: TRBV4-3
CDR3: CASSQDGAGGMYGSYNEQFF
DNA: TGCGCCAGCAGCCAAGATGGGGCGGGGGGGATGTATGGCTCCTACAATGAGCAGTTCTTC

J: TRBJ2-5
D: .
size: .
V: TRBV6-1
CDR3: CASSDVAGGLQETQYF
DNA: TGTGCCAGCAGTGACGTAGCTGGGGGCCTACAAGAGACCCAGTACTTC

J: TRBJ1-6
D: .
size: .
V: TRBV27
CDR3: CASSFWNNSPLHF
DNA: TGTGCCAGCAGTTTCTGGAATAATTCACCCCTCCACTTT

J: TRBJ1-1
D: .
size: .
V: TRBV10-1
CDR3: CASSESPGPNTEAFF
DNA: TGCGCCAGCAGTGAGTCGCCCGGCCCGAACACTGAAGCTTTCTTT

J: TRBJ2-7
D: TRBD1
size: .
V: TRBV11-3
CDR3: CASSSTGGEQYF
DNA: TGTGCCAGCAGCTCCACAGGGGGCGAGCAGTACTTC

J: TRBJ2-1
D: .
size: few
V: TRBV4-3
CDR3: CASSQDRGAYEQFF
DNA: TGCGCCAGCAGCCAAGATCGAGGGGCCTATGAGCAGTTCTTC

J: TRBJ2-7
D: TRBD2
size: .
V: TRBV5-4
CDR3: CASSFGSGPKQYF
DNA: TGTGCCAGCAGCTTCGGTAGCGGGCCCAAGCAGTACTTC

J: TRBJ1-2
D: .
size: .
V: TRBV10-2
CDR3: CASSETMTHGGYTF
DNA: TGCGCCAGCAGTGAGACCATGACTCATGGTGGCTACACCTTC

J: TRBJ2-1
D: TRBD2
size: .
V: TRBV6-4
CDR3: CASSDSTSEPYNEQFF
DNA: TGTGCCAGCAGTGACTCGACTAGCGAGCCTTACAATGAGCAGTTCTTC

J: TRBJ2-2
D: .
size: .
V: TRBV29-1
CDR3: CSVGPEDKVGELFF
DNA: TGCAGCGTTGGACCAGAAGATAAAGTCGGGGAGCTGTTTTTT

J: TRBJ1-6
D: TRBD1
size: .
V: TRBV18
CDR3: CASSFDRAGSPLHF
DNA: TGTGCCAGCTCCTTCGACAGGGCCGGTTCACCCCTCCACTTT

J: TRBJ2-2
D: .
size: .
V: TRBV9
CDR3: CASSGNTGELFF
DNA: TGTGCCAGCAGCGGAAACACCGGGGAGCTGTTTTTT

J: TRBJ2-1
D: .
size: .
V: TRBV6-5
CDR3: CASSYAGDEQFF
DNA: TGTGCCAGCAGTTACGCCGGGGATGAGCAGTTCTTC

J: TRBJ2-5
D: .
size: .
V: TRBV19
CDR3: CASSSRDTLEETQYF
DNA: TGTGCCAGTAGCAGCCGGGACACACTCGAAGAGACCCAGTACTTC

J: TRBJ1-2
D: TRBD1
size: .
V: TRBV5-1
CDR3: CASSLDPAGGLRVDYGYTF
DNA: TGCGCCAGCAGCTTGGATCCGGCAGGGGGCCTCCGGGTAGACTATGGCTACACCTTC

J: TRBJ2-5
D: .
size: few
V: TRBV7-6
CDR3: CASSFDESETQYF
DNA: TGTGCCAGCAGCTTTGATGAGTCAGAGACCCAGTACTTC

J: TRBJ2-3
D: TRBD1
size: .
V: TRBV5-6
CDR3: CASSPYRGADTQYF
DNA: TGTGCCAGCAGCCCTTACAGGGGAGCAGATACGCAGTATTTT

J: TRBJ2-1
D: .
size: .
V: TRBV5-6
CDR3: CASSLADRDNEQFF
DNA: TGTGCCAGCAGCTTGGCCGATAGGGACAATGAGCAGTTCTTC

J: TRBJ1-4
D: .
size: .
V: TRBV2
CDR3: CASSGIGVAEKLFF
DNA: TGTGCCAGCAGTGGAATAGGGGTGGCGGAAAAACTGTTTTTT

J: TRBJ2-1
D: TRBD2
size: .
V: TRBV7-6
CDR3: CASSVVAGGSLLYNEQFF
DNA: TGTGCCAGCAGCGTGGTAGCGGGGGGCTCTCTCCTCTACAATGAGCAGTTCTTC

J: TRBJ1-6
D: TRBD1
size: few
V: TRBV19
CDR3: CASSTGTGAFPLHF
DNA: TGTGCCAGTAGTACCGGGACAGGGGCCTTCCCCCTCCACTTT

J: TRBJ1-2
D: .
size: .
V: TRBV25-1
CDR3: CASNSGYGYTF
DNA: TGTGCCAGCAACTCGGGCTATGGCTACACCTTC

J: TRBJ2-7
D: .
size: .
V: TRBV27
CDR3: CASSPTQGYEQYF
DNA: TGTGCCAGCAGTCCAACGCAGGGTTACGAGCAGTACTTC

J: TRBJ1-1
D: TRBD1
size: .
V: TRBV29-1
CDR3: CSVVDLPGGPGVNTEAFF
DNA: TGCAGCGTTGTCGACCTCCCAGGGGGGCCGGGTGTCAACACTGAAGCTTTCTTT

J: TRBJ2-1
D: .
size: .
V: TRBV19
CDR3: CATPDNNGEQFF
DNA: TGTGCCACTCCGGATAACAACGGTGAGCAGTTCTTC

J: TRBJ1-5
D: TRBD1
size: .
V: TRBV4-3
CDR3: CASSQGTGVNQPQHF
DNA: TGCGCCAGCAGCCAAGGGACAGGGGTCAATCAGCCCCAGCATTTT

J: TRBJ2-3
D: TRBD1
size: .
V: TRBV5-1
CDR3: CASSTGQGADTQYF
DNA: TGCGCCAGCAGCACAGGACAGGGTGCAGATACGCAGTATTTT

J: TRBJ1-1
D: .
size: .
V: TRBV7-9
CDR3: CASSLLQANTEAFF
DNA: TGTGCCAGCAGCTTACTACAGGCGAACACTGAAGCTTTCTTT

J: TRBJ2-2
D: .
size: .
V: TRBV27
CDR3: CASSLKVGFLNTGELFF
DNA: TGTGCCAGCAGTTTAAAGGTCGGATTTCTAAACACCGGGGAGCTGTTTTTT

J: TRBJ1-4
D: TRBD1
size: few
V: TRBV20-1
CDR3: CSARTGRKLFF
DNA: TGCAGTGCTCGGACAGGGAGAAAACTGTTTTTT

J: TRBJ2-1
D: TRBD1
size: .
V: TRBV20-1
CDR3: CSGDDRGQFF
DNA: TGCAGCGGGGACGACAGGGGGCAGTTCTTC

J: TRBJ2-1
D: .
size: .
V: TRBV27
CDR3: CASSFMAYDEQFF
DNA: TGTGCCAGCAGTTTCATGGCCTACGATGAGCAGTTCTTC

J: TRBJ2-1
D: TRBD2
size: .
V: TRBV4-1
CDR3: CASSLPGLAGASSYNEQFF
DNA: TGCGCCAGCAGCCTACCGGGACTAGCGGGGGCCAGCTCCTACAATGAGCAGTTCTTC

J: TRBJ2-1
D: .
size: .
V: TRBV7-2
CDR3: CASSFISGYNEQFF
DNA: TGTGCCAGCAGCTTTATTAGCGGATACAATGAGCAGTTCTTC

J: TRBJ2-2
D: .
size: .
V: TRBV2
CDR3: CASKNLEGVNTGELFF
DNA: TGTGCCAGCAAAAATCTAGAGGGAGTAAACACCGGGGAGCTGTTTTTT

J: TRBJ1-2
D: TRBD1
size: .
V: TRBV28
CDR3: CASSPTGMNYGYTF
DNA: TGTGCCAGCAGTCCGACAGGGATGAACTATGGCTACACCTTC

J: TRBJ1-1
D: .
size: .
V: TRBV4-1
CDR3: CASSQVGVLQTEAFF
DNA: TGCGCCAGCAGCCAAGTTGGGGTTTTGCAGACTGAAGCTTTCTTT

J: TRBJ1-4
D: .
size: .
V: TRBV28
CDR3: CASSSGSYQEKLFF
DNA: TGTGCCAGCAGTTCTGGGTCCTATCAGGAAAAACTGTTTTTT

J: TRBJ1-2
D: .
size: .
V: TRBV28
CDR3: CASSTHQVHGYTF
DNA: TGTGCCAGCAGTACCCATCAGGTTCACGGCTACACCTTC